The clone carrying this T cell receptor (beta chain) has a count of ten or more. Its cognate antigen is unknown. The data were obtained in a study of T cells in Graves' hyperthyroidism and ophthalmopathy. The study, taken as a whole, reports: The model made its ophthalmopathy prediction, and onset followed a median approximately six months later. Researchers found most expanded thyroid clonotypes above 0.001 in blood as well. Ophthalmopathy was separated from stable hyperthyroidism by a 13 V-J model.

The CDR3 regions of TCR beta were amplified from RNA transcripts. The HTBI primer set was used in a first-round RT-PCR of the TCR CDR3. One entry per CDR3 protein results from TCRdb running MiXCR on the multiplex PCR reads. The table lists roughly 500,000 distinct CDR3 sequences, 40% to 50% of them singletons. The study left out patients who had uncontrolled infection, other autoimmune disease, pregnancy or lactation. The sample was peripheral blood or thyroid tissue (not recorded which). The clonotype was recovered from an adult woman with Graves' disease, either hyperthyroidism or ophthalmopathy (not recorded which).

The CDR3 DNA follows: TGTGCCATCAGTGGGGGGACGTCGAACACTGAAGCTTTCTTT. This gives the protein CAISGGTSNTEAFF. The J gene is TRBJ1-1, the V gene TRBV10-3; D is possibly TRBD1 (5 bases). This CDR3 contains 14 residues. Between the trimmed V and J ends, which lost 4 bases and 1 base, there was a span of 10 bases. Per germline, CDR1 ENHRY and CDR2 SYGVKD.